What follows are 15 T cell receptor beta chains derived from one specimen sequenced in a study of T-cell memory formation after mild COVID-19. TCRdb passed the 5' RACE reads through MiXCR, listing each CDR3 protein once. The sample yields 200,000 to 250,000 distinct CDR3 sequences, 8% to 9.5% seen once. Input material: PBMCs or a T cell subset sorted from them (not recorded which). All receptors derive from a man in his late teens or twenties who had mild COVID-19 (a few samples of this study predate the infection). Cell type and time point are not known.

The sample holds a few counts of this clonotype. This chain connects TRBV28 to TRBJ1-6; the D is unclear. Germline CDR1 MDHEN, CDR2 SYDVKM. V lost 5 bases and J lost 11, with 13 bases in between. The CDR3 is 13 residues long. CDR3 sequence: CASSHPGYTPLHF. Here the CDR3 DNA reads TGTGCCAGCAGTCACCCAGGTTATACACCCCTCCACTTT.

This clonotype was found many times. The CDR3 protein is CASSQIRAPDSPLHF. The CDR3 DNA reads as TGCGCCAGCAGCCAAATACGGGCACCGGATTCACCCCTCCACTTT. The J gene is TRBJ1-6, the V gene TRBV4-3; D unresolved. In germline, CDR1 is LGHNA, CDR2 YSLEER. The V end lost 2 bases, the J end lost 8 bases, and 13 bases lay between the germline ends. The CDR3 is 15 residues long.

This chain joins TRBV7-3 and TRBJ2-5; 11 bases are shared with TRBD2. This CDR3 contains 16 residues. The germline V gene has CDR1 SGHTA and CDR2 FQGTGA. The junction had 13 bases not matched to a gene; V was cut back by 6 bases and J by 7 bases. This chain's CDR3 is CASRPDSGGAAATQYF. As DNA, the CDR3 is TGTGCCAGCAGGCCCGATAGCGGGGGGGCAGCGGCGACCCAGTACTTC.

This clonotype occurred a few times. The gene calls are TRBV27 and TRBJ1-5; 7 bases line up with TRBD1. The germline V gene has CDR1 MNHEY and CDR2 SMNVEV (reference sequence). With V trimmed by 2 bases and J by 5 bases, 3 bases remained unmatched. The CDR3 is made up of 14 amino acids. CDR3 nucleotide sequence: TGTGCCAGCAGTTTAGGAACAGGGGATCAGCCCCAGCATTTT. This sequence encodes CASSLGTGDQPQHF.

This clonotype was counted between two and nine times. The CDR3 DNA follows: TGTGCCAGCAGTTCGAGGGAAAGCACAGATACGCAGTATTTT. The encoded protein is CASSSRESTDTQYF. The chain is built from TRBV12-3 or TRBV12-4 and TRBJ2-3; D is perhaps TRBD2 (5 bases). This CDR3 region has 14 residues. Deletions cut 4 bases from V and 0 bases from J, with 8 bases between.

The chain joins TRBV29-1 to TRBJ2-3, with D possibly matching TRBD1 (6 bases). CDR1 is SQVTM, CDR2 ANQGSEA, per germline. V was clipped by 7 bases and J by 6 bases, with 11 bases between them. CDR3 size: 11 residues. The CDR3 is CSAAGEDTQYF. In DNA form, the CDR3 reads TGCAGCGCCGCAGGGGAGGATACGCAGTATTTT.

The chain recombines TRBV6-5 with TRBJ2-3, with TRBD1 as a possible D gene (6 bases). Germline V gives CDR1 MNHEY, CDR2 SVGAGI. The ends were cut back, 6 bases at V and 5 bases at J, with 12 bases in the middle. There are 13 residues in the CDR3. DNA of the CDR3: TGTGCCAGCAGGGGGCTAGGGGGAGATACGCAGTATTTT. Translating gives CASRGLGGDTQYF.

This clonotype was counted a few times. DNA of the CDR3: TGTGCCAGCAGGATTGGTGGTTTCGAGCGGTCCTACGAGCAGTACTTC. Translation: CASRIGGFERSYEQYF. The V and J genes are TRBV27 and TRBJ2-7; D may be TRBD2 (5 bases). From germline, CDR1 is MNHEY and CDR2 SMNVEV (reference sequence). The CDR3 loop spans 16 amino acids. V dropped 6 bases and J dropped 1 base, with 19 bases sitting between them.

This clonotype was detected many times. J is TRBJ2-5 and V is TRBV12-3 or TRBV12-4; D remains unclear. The V end was cut by 7 bases, the J end by 1 base, with 13 bases between. The CDR3 covers 14 residues. The CDR3 loop is CASTLDLVQETQYF. The CDR3 DNA reads TGTGCCAGCACCCTTGACTTGGTCCAAGAGACCCAGTACTTC.

This clonotype was counted ten times or more. The gene calls are TRBV5-6 and TRBJ2-7; D is possibly TRBD1 or TRBD2 (5 bases each). The CDR3 consists of 16 residues. The germline CDR1 and CDR2 sequences are SGHDT and YYEEEE. Trimming shortened V by 1 base and J by 5 bases, and 19 bases separated the two germline ends. The CDR3 loop is CASSLLLGDKADEQYV. The CDR3 DNA sequence: TGTGCCAGCAGCTTGCTCTTGGGGGATAAGGCGGACGAGCAGTACGTC.

The CDR3 region has the DNA TGCGCCAGCAGCCAGGGGGACAGGACTAATTCACCCCTCCACTTT. Translation: CASSQGDRTNSPLHF. This rearrangement joins TRBV4-3 to TRBJ1-6; 8 nucleotides align to TRBD1. The CDR3 runs to 15 residues. Germline V gene sequence: CDR1 LGHNA, CDR2 YSLEER. The V and J ends lost 3 bases and 6 bases, in that order; junction bases with no gene match: 4.

This clonotype occurred many times. V and J are TRBV7-9 and TRBJ1-2, with TRBD1 matching 8 bases. This CDR3 is 16 amino acids long. J lost 4 bases, V lost 3 bases, and 10 bases had no gene match. CDR1 and CDR2 from the germline V gene are SEHNR and FQNEAQ (reference sequence). CDR3 sequence reads: CASSLTETGARYGYTF. The CDR3 DNA reads TGTGCCAGCAGCTTGACCGAGACAGGGGCCCGCTATGGCTACACCTTC.

This chain uses TRBV6-6 with TRBJ1-2; D ambiguous. Germline V gene sequence: CDR1 MNHNY, CDR2 SVGAGI (reference sequence). V was cut by 4 bases and J by 3 bases, with 9 bases left in between. This CDR3 spans 13 amino acids. CDR3 in amino acids: CASSLGADYGYTF. DNA for the CDR3: TGTGCCAGCAGTTTAGGTGCTGACTATGGCTACACCTTC.

A few counts support this clonotype. The J gene is TRBJ1-6, the V gene TRBV12-3 or TRBV12-4; possible D gene TRBD1, 6 bases. The CDR3 is 15 amino acids. V dropped 2 bases and J dropped 5 bases, with 10 bases sitting between them. The CDR3 reads CASSLFRGHNSPLHF. As DNA, the CDR3 is TGTGCCAGCAGTTTATTCAGGGGCCATAATTCACCCCTCCACTTT.

This clonotype was observed a few times. The chain has TRBV7-8 and TRBJ1-3; D uncertain. The CDR3 is 17 amino acids. V was shortened by 1 base and J by 2 bases, with 15 bases between the two germline ends. The V gene's germline CDR1 is SGHVS and CDR2 FQNEAQ. In DNA, the CDR3 is TGTGCCAGCAGCTTAGGTCCCTCCCGGCGCCCTGGAAACACCATATATTTT. Protein: CASSLGPSRRPGNTIYF.